The 19 T cell receptor beta chains in this list originate from one sample, sequenced in a study of blood T cell repertoires in COVID-19 (dated by TCRdb to 2020 to 2022). The method behind the library was the immunoSEQ multiplex PCR assay. Sourced from immuneACCESS, this table was stored by TCRdb with only in-frame sequences that have V and J called. A share of the clones is absent; for the studies checked, an unresolved V gene accounts for under half, and the remainder has no known explanation. The sample table shows some 340,000 clones, and 75% to 90% are seen once. The top ten clonotypes cover approximately 3.6% of the sample. Sequences were obtained from peripheral blood. These receptors originate from a woman in her late teens or twenties with acute or convalescent COVID-19.

The chain employs TRBV7-9 and TRBJ1-1; TRBD1 aligns across 8 bases. Losses at the gene ends were 5 bases for V and 0 bases for J; bases not matched to a gene: 2. Germline V CDR1 and CDR2: SEHNR, FQNEAQ (reference sequence). This CDR3 is 14 amino acids long. The CDR3 sequence: CASSPGGLNTEAFF. The CDR3 nucleotides read TGTGCCAGCAGCCCAGGGGGCTTGAACACTGAAGCTTTCTTT.

CDR3 protein: CASSPGTSHYEQYF. The CDR3 coding sequence is TGTGCCAGCTCACCCGGGACTTCCCACTACGAGCAGTACTTC. The chain uses TRBV18 and TRBJ2-7; TRBD2 might be the D (6 bases). The V and J ends lost 3 bases and 3 bases respectively, with 12 bases between them. Germline values: CDR1 KGHSH, CDR2 LQKENI. The CDR3 contains 14 residues. Drawing the rest from reference TRBV18 and TRBJ2-7, the complete variable domain is NAGVMQNPRHLVRRRGQEARLRCSPMKGHSHVYWYRQLPEEGLKFMVYLQKENIIDESGMPKERFSAEFPKEGPSILRIQQVVRGDSAAYFCASSPGTSHYEQYFGPGTRLTVT.

The V and J genes are TRBV3-1 (or the pseudogene TRBV3-2) and TRBJ2-5; 8 bases map to TRBD2. The J segment lost 5 bases and the V segment lost 0 bases, leaving 8 bases of the junction unmatched. The CDR3 is made up of 16 amino acids. Germline CDR1 and CDR2: LGHDT and YNNKEL (reference sequence). In DNA, the CDR3 is TGTGCCAGCAGCCAAGATGAGGCGGGGGGCGGGGAGACCCAGTACTTC. Translation gives CASSQDEAGGGETQYF.

This chain uses TRBV2 with TRBJ2-2; 12 bases line up with TRBD2. The J segment lost 5 bases and the V segment lost 5 bases, leaving 6 bases of the junction unmatched. This CDR3 spans 16 amino acids. CDR1 is SNHLY, CDR2 FYNNEI, per germline. The CDR3 spells CASSHELAGGTGELFF. The DNA of the CDR3 is TGTGCCAGCAGTCACGAACTAGCGGGAGGTACCGGGGAGCTGTTTTTT.

This clone has just a few counts. The rearrangement uses TRBV24-1 and TRBJ1-2; the D is unclear. V shed 0 bases and J shed 8 bases, with 9 bases lying between them. Germline loops: CDR1 KGHDR, CDR2 SFDVKD. The CDR3 runs 13 residues. CDR3 DNA sequence: TGTGCCACCAGTGATTTGTACTTGGAGGGCTACACCTTC. Amino acids: CATSDLYLEGYTF.

This chain uses TRBV29-1 with TRBJ1-5; D is possibly TRBD1 (6 bases). This CDR3 is 17 amino acids long. Trimming stripped 8 bases from V and 0 bases from J, with 23 bases between. Germline values: CDR1 SQVTM, CDR2 ANQGSEA. CDR3 bases: TGCAGCTCGGCCAGGGGTCCTTCATGGTATAGCAATCAGCCCCAGCATTTT. Amino acids: CSSARGPSWYSNQPQHF.

The chain is built from TRBV7-3 and TRBJ1-1; tentatively, D is TRBD1 (6 bases). This CDR3 comprises 14 residues. CDR1 and CDR2 from the germline V gene are SGHTA and FQGTGA. With 8 bases removed from V and 0 bases from J, the gap between germline ends came to 13 bases. This CDR3 reads CASRRGALNTEAFF. CDR3 bases: TGTGCCAGCCGTCGGGGGGCGTTGAACACTGAAGCTTTCTTT. The complete variable domain, with remaining parts taken from reference TRBV7-3 and TRBJ1-1, reads GAGVSQTPSNKVTEKGKYVELRCDPISGHTALYWYRQSLGQGPEFLIYFQGTGAADDSGLPNDRFFAVRPEGSVSTLKIQRTERGDSAVYLCASRRGALNTEAFFGQGTRLTVV.

This chain links TRBV4-2 with TRBJ2-5, with a tentative D call TRBD2 (5 bases). This CDR3 contains 15 residues. Germline values: CDR1 LGHNA, CDR2 YNFKEQ. The V end was cut by 0 bases, the J end by 1 base, with 9 bases between. The chain's CDR3 is CASSQELDRQETQYF. CDR3 nucleotides: TGTGCCAGCAGCCAAGAACTAGATCGCCAAGAGACCCAGTACTTC.

The chain carries TRBV7-8 and TRBJ2-7; D is possibly TRBD2 (6 bases). The CDR3 has 14 residues. Deletions cut 5 bases from V and 2 bases from J, with 13 bases between. The germline gives CDR1 SGHVS, CDR2 FQNEAQ. The CDR3: CASSQRRTTYEQYF. The CDR3 region has the DNA TGTGCCAGCAGCCAGAGGAGGACTACCTACGAGCAGTACTTC. Based on the CDR3 plus reference TRBV7-8 and TRBJ2-7, the full variable domain is GAGVSQSPRYKVAKRGQDVALRCDPISGHVSLFWYQQALGQGPEFLTYFQNEAQLDKSGLPSDRFFAERPEGSVSTLKIQRTQQEDSAVYLCASSQRRTTYEQYFGPGTRLTVT.

The chain carries TRBV5-4 and TRBJ2-3; 11 positions agree with TRBD2. The ends lost 4 bases at V and 8 bases at J; junction bases unmatched: 12. This CDR3 has 16 amino acids. In germline, CDR1 is SGHNT, CDR2 YYREEE (reference sequence). CDR3 bases: TGTGCCAGCAGCATGACTAGCGGGGAGCCTGGTGCTACGCAGTATTTT. Translating gives CASSMTSGEPGATQYF.

The chain recombines TRBV15 with TRBJ1-5, with a weak D call TRBD1 (5 bases). The CDR3 has 14 residues. The ends were cut back, 3 bases at V and 6 bases at J, with 12 bases in the middle. Germline values: CDR1 LNHNV, CDR2 YYDKDF (reference sequence). The CDR3 nucleotides read TGTGCCACCAGCAGCGCCAGGGTAGTTCAGCCCCAGCATTTT. Translation gives CATSSARVVQPQHF.

Many counts were recorded for this clone. The chain carries TRBV12-5 and TRBJ1-1; perhaps TRBD1 as D (6 bases). Looked up from germline, CDR1 is LGHNT and CDR2 is FRNRAP. V lost 3 bases to trimming and J lost 5 bases, with 10 bases between them. CDR3 size: 13 residues. The CDR3 spells CASGFSGVTEAFF. DNA of the CDR3: TGTGCTAGTGGTTTCTCAGGGGTAACTGAAGCTTTCTTT.

The rearrangement uses TRBV9 and TRBJ1-3; tentatively, D is TRBD1 (6 bases). This CDR3 contains 17 residues. From germline, CDR1 is SGDLS and CDR2 YYNGEE. The V and J ends lost 3 bases and 0 bases respectively, with 16 bases between them. CDR3 bases: TGTGCCAGCAGCGCGGGGGGCAGGGCGAGCTCTGGAAACACCATATATTTT. It is translated as CASSAGGRASSGNTIYF.

The chain joins TRBV4-1 to TRBJ1-1; tentative D call: TRBD1 (6 bases). The CDR3 consists of 16 residues. Germline CDR1 reads MGHRA; CDR2 reads YSYEKL. V shed 1 base and J shed 1 base, with 13 bases lying between them. The CDR3 protein is CASSQGRGRRNTEAFF. CDR3 bases: TGCGCCAGCAGCCAAGGGCGGGGGCGACGGAACACTGAAGCTTTCTTT.

This chain connects TRBV11-2 to TRBJ1-3; D call uncertain. CDR1 is SGHAT and CDR2 is FQNNGV in the germline V gene. This CDR3 contains 19 residues. V was shortened by 5 bases and J by 0 bases, with 23 bases between the two germline ends. This CDR3 is CASSVNAPRKISSGNTIYF. The CDR3 DNA follows: TGTGCCAGCAGCGTTAACGCACCGAGAAAGATTTCCTCTGGAAACACCATATATTTT.

This chain joins TRBV14 and TRBJ1-5; TRBD1 matches 7 bases. The CDR3 runs 14 residues. Germline values: CDR1 SGHDN, CDR2 FVKESK. V shed 2 bases, J shed 4 bases, and the junction held 2 bases outside the gene matches. The CDR3 coding sequence is TGTGCCAGCAGCCAAACAGGGGCGAATCAGCCCCAGCATTTT. This sequence encodes CASSQTGANQPQHF.

The chain couples TRBV30 to TRBJ2-1, with TRBD2 matching over 10 bases. Germline trimming cut 1 base from V and 15 bases from J; bases unmatched to any gene: 15. Germline V gene data show CDR1 as GTSNPN and CDR2 as SVGIG (reference sequence). The CDR3 consists of 15 residues. The CDR3, as DNA: TGTGCCTGGAGTGAAGCCTCCCCAGCGGGGGGGCGTTTGTTCTTC. This gives the protein CAWSEASPAGGRLFF.

The chain couples TRBV5-1 to TRBJ2-1; TRBD1 matches 12 bases. The CDR3 loop spans 14 amino acids. After removal of 5 bases from V and 9 bases from J, the junction contained 6 bases not matched to a gene. Germline V CDR1 and CDR2: SGHRS, YFSETQ. The CDR3 loop reads CASRRDRGQGEQFF. The CDR3 DNA reads TGCGCCAGCAGGAGGGACAGGGGGCAGGGTGAGCAGTTCTTC.

The V gene is TRBV5-1, the J gene TRBJ2-3; D gene uncertain. The ends were cut back, 4 bases at V and 3 bases at J, with 15 bases in the middle. The length of the CDR3 is 15 residues. Germline V gives CDR1 SGHRS, CDR2 YFSETQ. The CDR3 DNA sequence: TGCGCCAGCAGCATGGTCGAGAGTGATACAGATACGCAGTATTTT. It codes for CASSMVESDTDTQYF.